Presented here are 24 T cell receptor beta chains from one specimen sequenced in a study of naive and memory T cell subsets (dated by TCRdb to about 2017). Results the study describes overall, beyond this receptor: A few larger clonotypes were present in naive repertoires, particularly the CD8 repertoires, and these clonotypes were possibly memory cells re-expressing CD45RA.

Library creation used UMI-ligation and nested PCR. The instrument was an Illumina MiSeq. The beta constant-region primer was an equimolar mix of two oligonucleotides covering both TRBC1 and TRBC2. The ligated cDNA went through four rounds of PCR with nested alpha and beta constant-region primers together with the SP2 primer. TCRdb ran its own pipeline on the public reads, namely fastp trimming at Q25 and MiXCR clone calling, and kept in-frame beta chains. A single entry per CDR3 protein holds the most common genes and DNA from its merged rows. The sample contains 98,000 or so distinct CDR3 sequences, around 11% of them found a single time. More than 0.13% of the sample goes to the ten largest clones. Their antigens remain unidentified. Sequences were obtained from naive CD4+ T cells from blood. The cell subset or site label of this sample denotes: naive T cells, CD45RA high CD27+. All receptors come from a human donor in good health.

The chain carries TRBV5-1 and TRBJ1-3; D gene uncertain. Germline loops: CDR1 SGHRS, CDR2 YFSETQ. Trimming removed 4 bases from V and 0 bases from J, with 14 bases in between. The CDR3 runs to 16 residues. This CDR3 is CASSPSLGRSGNTIYF. CDR3 nucleotides: TGCGCCAGCAGCCCATCGCTTGGGCGCTCTGGAAACACCATATATTTT.

This clonotype was recorded many times. This chain uses TRBV11-3 with TRBJ2-3; 7 bases fit TRBD1. This CDR3 contains 17 residues. Germline loops: CDR1 SGHNT, CDR2 YENEEA. The ends lost 2 bases at V and 6 bases at J; junction bases unmatched: 14. CDR3 sequence reads: CASSLWDSSPREDTQYF. CDR3 sequence (DNA): TGTGCCAGCAGCTTATGGGACAGCTCTCCGCGAGAGGATACGCAGTATTTT.

This clonotype was detected a few times. One base away lies a much larger clone, so this may be a sequencing read error. J is TRBJ2-3 and V is TRBV28; D gene unclear. Trimming left V 4 bases short and J 6 bases short, with 5 bases between. The germline CDR1 and CDR2 sequences are MDHEN and SYDVKM. The CDR3 runs to 11 residues. This CDR3 is CASSCSDTQYF. The CDR3 nucleotides read TGTGCCAGCAGTTGCTCTGATACGCAGTATTTT.

This clonotype was found a few times. In DNA form, the CDR3 reads TGTGCCAGCAGTTTTTGGGGGGCCACAGATACGCAGTATTTT. Its protein is CASSFWGATDTQYF. This chain joins TRBV6-2 or TRBV6-3 and TRBJ2-3; D may match TRBD1 or TRBD2 (6 bases each). The germline V gene encodes CDR1 MNHEY and CDR2 SVGEGT. The V and J ends lost 4 bases and 2 bases respectively, with 10 bases between them. The CDR3 length is 14 residues.

This chain joins TRBV20-1 and TRBJ1-6; tentative D call: TRBD1 (5 bases). Germline V CDR1 and CDR2: DFQATT, SNEGSKA (reference sequence). V lost 3 bases to trimming and J lost 3 bases, with 15 bases between them. The CDR3 extends over 16 amino acids. CDR3 protein: CSASFQGKVYNSPLHF. In DNA, the CDR3 is TGCAGTGCTAGCTTTCAGGGAAAGGTCTATAATTCACCCCTCCACTTT.

This clonotype appeared a few times. The V call is TRBV19, the J call TRBJ2-5; 14 bases map to TRBD2. CDR1 and CDR2 from the germline V gene are LNHDA and SQIVND (reference sequence). The CDR3 sequence is 15 residues long. J was trimmed by 1 base and V by 5 bases; bases with no gene match: 0. In DNA, the CDR3 is TGTGCCAGTAGTGGGACTAGCGGGAGCCAAGAGACCCAGTACTTC. Translated: CASSGTSGSQETQYF.

This clonotype was seen ten or more times. The rearrangement joins TRBV11-2 to TRBJ2-1; D perhaps matches TRBD2 (5 bases). The germline V gene has CDR1 SGHAT and CDR2 FQNNGV. V lost 4 bases to trimming and J lost 2 bases, with 18 bases between them. CDR3 length: 17 residues. The CDR3 DNA sequence: TGTGCCAGCAGCTCCTACCGGCGGAGGAGCACCTACAATGAGCAGTTCTTC. Protein product: CASSSYRRRSTYNEQFF. Based on the CDR3 plus reference TRBV11-2 and TRBJ2-1, the full variable domain is EAGVAQSPRYKIIEKRQSVAFWCNPISGHATLYWYQQILGQGPKLLIQFQNNGVVDDSQLPKDRFSAERLKGVDSTLKIQPAKLEDSAVYLCASSSYRRRSTYNEQFFGPGTRLTVL.

This clonotype was seen only a few times. The chain joins TRBV5-1 to TRBJ1-4; TRBD1 aligns across 7 bases. The CDR3 is 13 residues long. Unmatched junction bases numbered 4, after V lost 4 bases and J lost 7 bases. Germline loops: CDR1 SGHRS, CDR2 YFSETQ. In nucleotides, the CDR3 is TGCGCCAGCAGCATTGGACAGGCTGAAAAACTGTTTTTT. Translating it yields CASSIGQAEKLFF.

This clonotype was found a few times. V is TRBV28 and J is TRBJ1-2; 8 bases line up with TRBD1. With 6 bases clipped from V and 2 bases from J, the junction kept 8 bases outside the gene matches. The CDR3 sequence is 15 residues long. Germline V lookup: CDR1 MDHEN, CDR2 SYDVKM. CDR3 DNA sequence: TGTGCCAGCAGCACAGGGGGGCCCCCGAACTATGGCTACACCTTC. Amino acids: CASSTGGPPNYGYTF.

Ten or more counts support this clonotype. CDR3 coding DNA: TGTGCCAGCAGGCTAGCGGGGAGCTCCTACGAGCAGTACTTC. Translating it yields CASRLAGSSYEQYF. The rearrangement joins TRBV7-2 to TRBJ2-7; TRBD2 agrees at 9 bases. Germline CDR1 reads SGHTA; CDR2 reads FQGNSA. The CDR3 contains 14 residues. The V gene end was trimmed by 6 bases and the J gene end by 0 bases; junction bases not matched to a gene: 3.

This clonotype was found many times. The chain is built from TRBV2 and TRBJ2-4; D may be TRBD1 or TRBD2 (6 bases each). Germline assignment: CDR1 SNHLY and CDR2 FYNNEI. There are 15 residues in the CDR3. V was clipped by 8 bases and J by 7 bases, with 21 bases between them. The CDR3 region has the DNA TGTGCCAGCGGATGGGGCGCACGGGGGCTCAACATTCAGTACTTC. As protein: CASGWGARGLNIQYF.

The rearrangement uses TRBV6-5 and TRBJ2-1; D may correspond to TRBD1 or TRBD2 (5 bases each). Germline V CDR1 and CDR2: MNHEY, SVGAGI. V lost 2 bases and J 6 bases, leaving 23 bases between the germline ends. The CDR3 is 18 amino acids. The CDR3 loop is CASSYRVFRGGQPNEQFF. The CDR3 DNA follows: TGTGCCAGCAGTTACAGGGTTTTTCGAGGAGGACAACCCAATGAGCAGTTCTTC.

Only a few counts were recorded for this clonotype. The J gene is TRBJ1-5, the V gene TRBV5-5; D remains unclear. This CDR3 is 14 amino acids long. Germline CDR1 and CDR2: SGHKS and YYEKEE (reference sequence). Between the trimmed V and J ends, which lost 5 bases and 4 bases, there was a span of 13 bases. This CDR3 reads CASSFGPGNQPQHF. In DNA form, the CDR3 reads TGTGCCAGCAGTTTTGGCCCGGGGAATCAGCCCCAGCATTTT.

CDR3 sequence reads: CSARGPPLNTEAFF. Written as DNA, the CDR3 is TGCAGTGCTAGAGGTCCACCCTTGAACACTGAAGCTTTCTTT. The V call is TRBV20-1, the J call TRBJ1-1; the D is unclear. Per the germline V gene, CDR1 is DFQATT and CDR2 is SNEGSKA (reference sequence). Trimming took 1 base from V and 0 from J, leaving 9 bases between them. The CDR3 runs 14 residues.

The chain joins TRBV29-1 to TRBJ2-7, with D unresolved. The CDR3 consists of 12 residues. The V gene lost 6 bases and the J gene lost 3 bases, with 12 bases spanning the gap. Germline CDR1 and CDR2: SQVTM and ANQGSEA. Written as DNA, the CDR3 is TGCAGCGTCGGTAGGAACGTCTACGAGCAGTACTTC. Translation: CSVGRNVYEQYF.

This clonotype was detected a few times. The genes are TRBV18 and TRBJ1-3; TRBD1 is a possible D gene (5 bases). V lost 6 bases to trimming and J lost 8 bases, with 14 bases between them. Germline CDR1 and CDR2: KGHSH and LQKENI. The CDR3 extends over 13 amino acids. The CDR3 region is CASSRGTHDTIYF. The CDR3 DNA reads TGTGCCAGCTCGCGAGGGACGCACGACACCATATATTTT. The full variable domain, completed using reference TRBV18 and TRBJ1-3, is NAGVMQNPRHLVRRRGQEARLRCSPMKGHSHVYWYRQLPEEGLKFMVYLQKENIIDESGMPKERFSAEFPKEGPSILRIQQVVRGDSAAYFCASSRGTHDTIYFGEGSWLTVV.

This clonotype showed up just a few times. J is TRBJ2-2 and V is TRBV4-3; D perhaps matches TRBD1 (6 bases). Trimming removed 0 bases at V and 5 bases at J, with 16 bases between. The germline V gene has CDR1 LGHNA and CDR2 YSLEER. This CDR3 is built from 17 residues. Here the CDR3 DNA reads TGCGCCAGCAGCCAAGATTATATCACAGGGAGAACCGGGGAGCTGTTTTTT. It encodes CASSQDYITGRTGELFF.

This clonotype occurred many times. The V and J genes are TRBV18 and TRBJ2-3; tentative D call: TRBD1 (5 bases). CDR3 size: 12 residues. Trimming stripped 3 bases from V and 5 bases from J, with 6 bases between. CDR1 and CDR2 (germline): KGHSH, LQKENI. The CDR3 region is CASSPTEDTQYF. CDR3 DNA sequence: TGTGCCAGCTCACCGACAGAAGATACGCAGTATTTT.

This clonotype was seen more than once but under ten times. J is TRBJ2-3 and V is TRBV7-2; D gene unclear. In germline, CDR1 is SGHTA, CDR2 FQGNSA. With 5 bases removed from V and 10 bases from J, the gap between germline ends came to 16 bases. This CDR3 has 13 residues. CDR3 DNA: TGTGCCAGCAGCCCGGGCCCCAAATTTTCGCAGTATTTT. Amino acid sequence: CASSPGPKFSQYF.

This clonotype came up many times. The gene calls are TRBV4-1 and TRBJ2-3, with unresolved D. Trimming left V 1 base short and J 5 bases short, with 19 bases between. The CDR3 is 17 amino acids. CDR1 MGHRA and CDR2 YSYEKL come from the germline V gene. CDR3 amino acids: CASSQVGRAPAGDTQYF. Written as DNA, the CDR3 is TGCGCCAGCAGCCAAGTTGGACGGGCCCCGGCCGGAGATACGCAGTATTTT.

V usage is TRBV2 and J usage is TRBJ2-1; TRBD2 might be the D (6 bases). CDR1 and CDR2 from the germline V gene are SNHLY and FYNNEI. The CDR3 spans 11 residues. The V and J ends lost 6 bases and 7 bases respectively, with 7 bases between them. The CDR3 DNA follows: TGTGCCAGCAGGGAGGGGAATGAGCAGTTCTTC. This encodes CASREGNEQFF.

The chain joins TRBV20-1 to TRBJ2-3; 9 bases are a match to TRBD1. Germline V gives CDR1 DFQATT, CDR2 SNEGSKA (reference sequence). The CDR3 length is 13 residues. The junction had 5 bases not matched to a gene; V was cut back by 5 bases and J by 5 bases. CDR3 amino acids: CSADRGELDTQYF. CDR3 DNA sequence: TGCAGTGCTGACAGGGGGGAATTAGATACGCAGTATTTT.

This clonotype was picked up many times. This chain uses TRBV3-1 with TRBJ1-1, with 9 bases that match TRBD1. This CDR3 has 15 residues. V lost 7 bases, J lost 0 bases, and 6 bases stayed unmatched. Germline V gene lookup returns CDR1 LGHDT and CDR2 YNNKEL (reference sequence). Here the CDR3 DNA reads TGTGCCAGCAACACCGGGACAGGGCTGAACACTGAAGCTTTCTTT. This encodes CASNTGTGLNTEAFF.

Only a few counts were recorded for this clonotype. One end of the junction is discordant with germline, which a read error may explain. This sequence joins TRBV7-7 and TRBJ2-1; D is ambiguous. The CDR3 totals 13 residues. Germline V gene sequence: CDR1 SSHAT, CDR2 FNYEAQ (reference sequence). The CDR3 is CASSLALVHEQFF. As DNA, the CDR3 is TGTGCTAGCAGCTTAGCTCTAGTACATGAGCAGTTCTTC.